Listed here are 4 T cell receptor beta chains from one sample, sequenced in a study of blood T cell repertoires in COVID-19. Clones were sequenced by immunoSEQ multiplex PCR, and TCRdb holds only the in-frame ones, with some missing. The profile shows about 62,000 clones, 70% to 90% of them singletons. What was sequenced was peripheral blood. These receptors all come from a man between 65 and 79 years old with acute or convalescent COVID-19.

The chain carries TRBV19 and TRBJ2-1; 10 bases match TRBD2. The length of the CDR3 is 15 residues. J gave up 12 bases and V 5 bases, and 13 bases lay outside the gene matches. Germline V gives CDR1 LNHDA, CDR2 SQIVND (reference sequence). The CDR3 sequence is CASSSQSSGGIGQFF. CDR3 sequence (DNA): TGTGCCAGTAGTTCCCAAAGTAGCGGGGGGATTGGGCAGTTCTTC.

J is TRBJ1-2 and V is TRBV5-6; 8 nucleotides agree with TRBD1. V lost 5 bases and J lost 8; bases outside the gene matches: 11. In germline, CDR1 is SGHDT, CDR2 YYEEEE. The CDR3 runs 14 residues. The CDR3 spells CASRYIDRGNGYTF. The CDR3 DNA reads as TGTGCCAGCAGGTACATAGACAGGGGTAACGGCTACACCTTC.

The gene calls are TRBV7-8 and TRBJ2-6; D is undetermined. The germline V gene has CDR1 SGHVS and CDR2 FQNEAQ. V shed 2 bases and J shed 2 bases, with 10 bases lying between them. The CDR3 is made up of 16 amino acids. The CDR3 loop is CASSLILQAGANVLTF. Here the CDR3 DNA reads TGTGCCAGCAGCTTAATCTTGCAGGCTGGGGCCAACGTCCTGACTTTC.

Remarks on this clone: The same CDR3 can be traced to other DNA sequences in this sample. This chain uses TRBV18 with TRBJ2-2, with TRBD1 identical over 8 bases. The germline CDR1 and CDR2 sequences are KGHSH and LQKENI. Germline trimming cut 2 bases from V and 1 base from J; bases unmatched to any gene: 3. This CDR3 spans 16 amino acids. CDR3: CASSPLGTGNTGELFF. The CDR3 bases are TGTGCCAGCTCACCATTGGGGACAGGGAACACCGGGGAGCTGTTTTTT.